The 24 T cell receptor beta chains given below trace back to one sample, sequenced in a study of blood T cell repertoires in COVID-19. Clones were read by immunoSEQ multiplex PCR, and TCRdb kept only the in-frame ones, dropping some. Here the sample spans hundreds of thousands of clones, around 89% being singletons. Specimen: PBMCs or T cells enriched from blood (not recorded which). These receptors were taken from a young woman who had recovered from COVID-19.

CDR3 protein: CASSLGRGYGYTF. The CDR3, as DNA: TGTGCCAGCAGCTTGGGCAGGGGTTATGGCTACACCTTC. The chain carries TRBV5-8 and TRBJ1-2; weak D call: TRBD1 (6 bases). Germline CDR1 and CDR2: SGHTS and YDEGEE. Trimming took off 0 bases at V and 5 bases at J, with 8 bases between the two ends. The CDR3 consists of 13 residues.

A note on this clone: The sample has other DNA sequences that encode this CDR3 too. The chain recombines TRBV5-1 with TRBJ1-2, with 8 bases aligning to TRBD1. The CDR3 length is 14 residues. After removal of 4 bases from V and 4 bases from J, the junction contained 6 bases not matched to a gene. Per germline, CDR1 SGHRS and CDR2 YFSETQ. CDR3 sequence reads: CASSQGQGGYGYTF. DNA for the CDR3: TGCGCCAGCAGCCAAGGACAGGGAGGCTATGGCTACACCTTC.

In nucleotides, the CDR3 is TGTGCCACCAGCAGGGAAAGACAGGGCTTTCAGCCCCAGCATTTT. Protein product: CATSRERQGFQPQHF. The gene calls are TRBV15 and TRBJ1-5, with 7 bases matching TRBD1. Trimming cost V 3 bases and J 6 bases; bases outside gene matches: 8. Germline V gives CDR1 LNHNV, CDR2 YYDKDF (reference sequence). CDR3 size: 15 residues.

This clone was seen just once. The CDR3 is CATSDLVRGEAFF. DNA for the CDR3: TGTGCCACCAGTGATTTGGTCCGGGGTGAAGCTTTCTTT. The chain has TRBV24-1 and TRBJ1-1; no clear D. The CDR3 totals 13 residues. Germline V gene data show CDR1 as KGHDR and CDR2 as SFDVKD. Trimming stripped 0 bases from V and 7 bases from J, with 8 bases between.

The chain combines TRBV5-1 with TRBJ2-2; 9 nucleotides agree with TRBD1. The CDR3 consists of 16 residues. Germline V CDR1 and CDR2: SGHRS, YFSETQ. V was clipped by 1 base and J by 6 bases; unmatched bases: 7. The CDR3 region has the DNA TGCGCCAGCAGCTTGCCCCGGGGACAGGGACCCGGGGAGCTGTTTTTT. The encoded protein is CASSLPRGQGPGELFF.

Only one count was recorded for this clone. V gene TRBV5-1 combines with J gene TRBJ1-5; D ambiguous. The V end was cut by 0 bases, the J end by 7 bases, with 14 bases between. CDR3 size: 15 residues. Germline assignment: CDR1 SGHRS and CDR2 YFSETQ. The CDR3 sequence: CASSLVGGHGQPQHF. The CDR3 DNA is TGCGCCAGCAGCTTGGTTGGAGGGCATGGGCAGCCCCAGCATTTT.

The gene calls are TRBV11-3 and TRBJ1-1; 11 bases line up with TRBD1. CDR3 size: 12 residues. With 6 bases clipped from V and 11 bases from J, the junction kept 5 bases outside the gene matches. Germline-derived CDR1 and CDR2 are SGHNT and YENEEA. The CDR3 sequence is CASSSDRGRAFF. CDR3 coding DNA: TGTGCCAGCAGTTCGGACAGGGGGCGGGCTTTCTTT. Together with reference TRBV11-3 and TRBJ1-1, the CDR3 gives the full variable domain: EAGVVQSPRYKIIEKKQPVAFWCNPISGHNTLYWYLQNLGQGPELLIRYENEEAVDDSQLPKDRFSAERLKGVDSTLKIQPAELGDSAVYLCASSSDRGRAFFGQGTRLTVV.

The V and J genes are TRBV30 and TRBJ2-5; weak D call: TRBD1 (5 bases). V lost 3 bases, J lost 9 bases, and 11 bases lay in between. The CDR3 runs 11 residues. From germline, CDR1 is GTSNPN and CDR2 SVGIG (reference sequence). The CDR3 region is CAWSTGSAQYF. The CDR3 DNA reads as TGTGCCTGGAGCACAGGCTCGGCCCAGTACTTC.

The CDR3 region is CASSSTGFGTNEKLFF. CDR3 nucleotide sequence: TGCGCCAGCAGCTCAACAGGGTTTGGAACTAATGAAAAACTGTTTTTT. The V gene is TRBV5-1, the J gene TRBJ1-4; tentatively, D is TRBD1 (6 bases). CDR3 length: 16 amino acids. Germline V gives CDR1 SGHRS, CDR2 YFSETQ. V lost 3 bases, J lost 1 base, and 13 bases lay in between. The complete variable domain, with remaining parts taken from reference TRBV5-1 and TRBJ1-4, reads KAGVTQTPRYLIKTRGQQVTLSCSPISGHRSVSWYQQTPGQGLQFLFEYFSETQRNKGNFPGRFSGRQFSNSRSEMNVSTLELGDSALYLCASSSTGFGTNEKLFFGSGTQLSVL.

The chain carries TRBV6-5 and TRBJ2-1; TRBD2 matches at 12 bases. Germline assignment: CDR1 MNHEY and CDR2 SVGAGI. The V segment lost 6 bases and the J segment 7 bases; nucleotides outside the gene matches: 7. The CDR3 loop spans 15 amino acids. The CDR3 nucleotides are TGTGCCAGCAGGCAACTAGCGGGGGGCCCGAATGAGCAGTTCTTC. Translation gives CASRQLAGGPNEQFF.

This clone was detected many times. The chain links TRBV4-2 to TRBJ2-1, with no clear D. V was trimmed by 0 bases and J by 0 bases, leaving 6 bases between them. CDR1 is LGHNA, CDR2 YNFKEQ, per germline. This CDR3 contains 15 residues. The CDR3 DNA reads TGTGCCAGCAGCCAAGACTGGAGCTCCTACAATGAGCAGTTCTTC. As protein: CASSQDWSSYNEQFF.

In its sample, this clone was seen once. J is TRBJ1-2 and V is TRBV15; 7 bases align to TRBD1. The CDR3 has 14 residues. Germline lookup yields CDR1 LNHNV and CDR2 YYDKDF (reference sequence). The V gene end was trimmed by 0 bases and the J gene end by 6 bases; junction bases not matched to a gene: 4. The DNA of the CDR3 is TGTGCCACCAGCAGAGATGGAGGGGGCGATGGCTACACCTTC. Protein: CATSRDGGGDGYTF.

This chain links TRBV29-1 with TRBJ2-3, with D tentatively TRBD2 (6 bases). CDR1 and CDR2 (germline): SQVTM, ANQGSEA. The CDR3 runs to 13 residues. The V end was cut by 3 bases, the J end by 2 bases, with 9 bases between. The CDR3 nucleotides are TGCAGCGTTGAGGGGGGTTACACAGATACGCAGTATTTT. Translating it yields CSVEGGYTDTQYF.

The rearrangement uses TRBV7-2 and TRBJ2-1, with a tentative D call TRBD2 (6 bases). The CDR3 length is 14 residues. The ends were cut back, 8 bases at V and 10 bases at J, with 21 bases in the middle. CDR1 and CDR2 from the germline V gene are SGHTA and FQGNSA. The DNA for the CDR3 is TGTGCCAGCCCCAGGATTAGCGGCTCCGAGGAGCAGTTCTTC. Its translation is CASPRISGSEEQFF.

The chain uses TRBV5-1 and TRBJ1-4, with a tentative D call TRBD1 (5 bases). Germline assignment: CDR1 SGHRS and CDR2 YFSETQ. Trimming removed 8 bases from V and 8 bases from J, with 22 bases in between. There are 15 residues in the CDR3. CDR3 DNA: TGCGCCAGTACTTGGGGCCCCGATTCAGGGGAAAAACTGTTTTTT. Its protein product is CASTWGPDSGEKLFF.

This chain's CDR3 is CSVSGTGDQPQHF. The CDR3 nucleotides are TGCAGCGTTTCCGGGACAGGGGATCAGCCCCAGCATTTT. The chain recombines TRBV29-1 with TRBJ1-5, with 10 nucleotides matching TRBD1. The V segment lost 5 bases and the J segment 5 bases; nucleotides outside the gene matches: 3. There are 13 residues in the CDR3. Germline CDR1 SQVTM, CDR2 ANQGSEA.

This chain's CDR3 is CASSQVPTGNYGYTF. CDR3 sequence (DNA): TGTGCCAGCAGCCAAGTTCCAACAGGGAACTATGGCTACACCTTC. The chain uses TRBV3-1 (or the pseudogene TRBV3-2) and TRBJ1-2, with D perhaps TRBD1 (6 bases). The V end was cut by 1 base, the J end by 2 bases, with 11 bases between. There are 15 residues in the CDR3. Germline V CDR1 and CDR2: LGHDT, YNNKEL (reference sequence).

In its sample, this clone was seen a few times. The genes are TRBV5-6 and TRBJ2-7, with D possibly being TRBD2 (5 bases). Trimming took off 4 bases at V and 2 bases at J, with 7 bases between the two ends. The germline gives CDR1 SGHDT, CDR2 YYEEEE. This CDR3 is 12 amino acids long. The CDR3 here is CASSLGAYEQYF. Here the CDR3 DNA reads TGTGCCAGCAGCCTCGGGGCCTACGAGCAGTACTTC.

This clone has just one count. This chain links TRBV5-1 with TRBJ2-1, with 14 bases aligning to TRBD2. CDR1 and CDR2 (germline): SGHRS, YFSETQ. CDR3 length: 17 residues. The ends lost 3 bases at V and 2 bases at J; junction bases unmatched: 4. CDR3 region: CASSWGLAGATYNEQFF. For the CDR3, the DNA is TGCGCCAGCAGCTGGGGACTAGCGGGGGCCACCTACAATGAGCAGTTCTTC.

Turning to this clone: The conserved phenylalanine or tryptophan normally closing the CDR3 is absent here, so this likely arose from a read error. It is unclear where the CDR3 begins or ends on the DNA, so no DNA is shown, and the CDR3 is as TCRdb lists it. This chain joins TRBV5-1 and TRBJ1-2; the table's D call, TRBD1, was not checked against the DNA. The CDR3 has 13 residues if both end residues are counted. Germline V gene data show CDR1 as SGHRS and CDR2 as YFSETQ. CDR3: CASSLGSRDRVHL.

The chain employs TRBV9 and TRBJ2-3, with 11 bases identical to TRBD2. This CDR3 is 20 amino acids long. Germline lookup yields CDR1 SGDLS and CDR2 YYNGEE. V trimming: 0 bases; J trimming: 0 bases; junction bases outside the gene matches: 12. The CDR3 DNA reads TGTGCCAGCAGCGTAGGGAGTGGGGCTAGCGGGGGGCTCAGCACAGATACGCAGTATTTT. Its translation: CASSVGSGASGGLSTDTQYF.

V usage is TRBV5-1 and J usage is TRBJ2-5, with 9 bases that match TRBD2. CDR3 length equals 15 residues. Germline V gene data show CDR1 as SGHRS and CDR2 as YFSETQ. Trimming removed 2 bases from V and 0 bases from J; junction bases left unmatched: 2. The CDR3 DNA reads as TGCGCCAGCAGCTTTCTAGCGGGGTACCAAGAGACCCAGTACTTC. Its translation: CASSFLAGYQETQYF.

This chain joins TRBV11-2 and TRBJ2-3, with 13 nucleotides matching TRBD2. From germline, CDR1 is SGHAT and CDR2 FQNNGV. The V gene end was trimmed by 5 bases and the J gene end by 2 bases; junction bases not matched to a gene: 7. The CDR3 has 17 amino acids. As DNA, the CDR3 is TGTGCCAGCAGCCACGGGACTAGCGGGGTGCACACAGATACGCAGTATTTT. This translates into CASSHGTSGVHTDTQYF.

The chain employs TRBV19 and TRBJ1-1; 7 nucleotides agree with TRBD1. V shed 5 bases and J 4 bases; nucleotides not matched to a gene: 13. Germline values: CDR1 LNHDA, CDR2 SQIVND (reference sequence). The CDR3 is made up of 16 amino acids. In DNA, the CDR3 is TGTGCCAGTAGTGGGAGACAGGGCGTGACGGGCACTGAAGCTTTCTTT. Its translation is CASSGRQGVTGTEAFF.